The rows below give T cell receptor beta chains drawn from one sample of a study of OX40 agonist ivuxolimab in advanced cancers. TCRdb's table, derived via immunoSEQ multiplex PCR, lists solely in-frame clones and lacks some. The data hold approximately 70,000 clones, with approximately 78% observed a single time. The material sequenced was CD4+ or CD8+ T cells sorted from blood, taken in a trial of the OX40 agonist ivuxolimab. These receptors were collected from an adult with an advanced solid tumor such as melanoma, head and neck, liver or kidney cancer. Both conserved end residues are part of each CDR3. The D gene is left open where the match is weak. Clone size is shown for a subset of rows, as once, few, many or a class of expanded clone.

j_call | v_call | d_call | clone_size | cdr3_nt | cdr3_aa
TRBJ1-2 | TRBV19 | . | few | TGTGCCAGTAGTATTATTTTGGGGGGAAACTATGGCTACACCTTC | CASSIILGGNYGYTF
TRBJ2-7 | TRBV5-1 | TRBD1 | . | TGCGCCAGCGTATTATGGGCGGGACAGGAGGGTGGCGAGCAGTACTTC | CASVLWAGQEGGEQYF
TRBJ2-2 | TRBV18 | . | once | TGTGCCAGCTCACCATTGGGTCCGGGCACCGGGGAGCTGTTTTTT | CASSPLGPGTGELFF
TRBJ1-5 | TRBV2 | . | few | TGTGCCTTCCGACCCGAGGGCAATCAGCCCCAGCATTTT | CAFRPEGNQPQHF
TRBJ2-1 | TRBV4-1 | . | . | TGCGCCAGCAGGCTCGAGAGCTCCTACAATGAGCAGTTCTTC | CASRLESSYNEQFF
TRBJ1-2 | TRBV6-5 | . | few | TGTGCCAGCAACGCAGGGACTTATGGCTACACCTTC | CASNAGTYGYTF
TRBJ1-5 | TRBV11-2 | . | . | TGTGCCAGCAGCCCCGACAGAGATCTGAATCAGCCCCAGCATTTT | CASSPDRDLNQPQHF
TRBJ2-2 | TRBV5-1 | . | many | TGCGCCAGCAGCAACCTCGGGGAGCTGTTTTTT | CASSNLGELFF
TRBJ1-3 | TRBV11-2 | . | . | TGTGCCAGCAGCTTAGATAGGGACTGGGCCTCTGGAAACACCATATATTTT | CASSLDRDWASGNTIYF
TRBJ2-7 | TRBV6-6 | . | . | TGTGCCAGCACCAACGGAGGGGGGGACGGGGCCTACGAGCAGTACTTC | CASTNGGGDGAYEQYF
TRBJ1-5 | TRBV2 | TRBD1 | . | TGTGCCAGCAGTGGGGACAGGGCTAATAATCAGCCCCAGCATTTT | CASSGDRANNQPQHF
TRBJ2-1 | TRBV9 | TRBD2 | once | TGTGCCAGCAGCGTAGAAGGCGGCGGGGGGCCCGTCAATGAGCAGTTCTTC | CASSVEGGGGPVNEQFF
TRBJ2-2 | TRBV28 | . | . | TGTGCCAGCATTAACGGGGGAATGAGGACCGGGGAGCTGTTTTTT | CASINGGMRTGELFF
TRBJ2-7 | TRBV25-1 | TRBD2 | . | TGTGCCAGCAGTGAATATGGGAGGGCCTACGAGCAGTACTTC | CASSEYGRAYEQYF
TRBJ2-5 | TRBV5-1 | . | few | TGCGCCAGCAGCTTGGCCGGGCTAGCGAGACAAGAGACCCAGTACTTC | CASSLAGLARQETQYF
TRBJ1-4 | TRBV11-2 | . | . | TGTGCCAGCAGCCCGGAGGTCAGGAGGGATGAAAAACTGTTTTTT | CASSPEVRRDEKLFF
TRBJ2-3 | TRBV5-1 | . | once | TGCGCCAGCAGCCCCCGCAGCGGAAGCACAGATACGCAGTATTTT | CASSPRSGSTDTQYF